These 13 T cell receptor beta chains originate from one sample sequenced in a study of blood T cells in healthy people across ages. PCR was performed a second time for about 6 to 12 cycles using a sample-barcoded 5' primer and a J-beta primer mix. MiXCR was run by TCRdb on the 5' RACE reads, yielding one entry per CDR3 protein. Here the sample spans about 900,000 distinct CDR3 sequences, less than 80% being singletons. Input material: blood. The receptors derive from a man between 25 and 39 years old in good health.

The CDR3 loop reads CSASLAGGRQETQYF. For the CDR3, the DNA is TGCAGCGCTAGTCTAGCGGGAGGTCGTCAAGAGACCCAGTACTTC. The chain combines TRBV29-1 with TRBJ2-5; 11 bases fit TRBD2. Germline CDR1 reads SQVTM; CDR2 reads ANQGSEA. Trimming at V came to 7 bases and at J to 2 bases, leaving 9 bases not matched to a gene. The CDR3 runs 15 residues.

On this clonotype itself: This may arise from a read error, as a much more abundant clone is one base away. The rearrangement links TRBV6-5 to TRBJ1-2; D may be TRBD1 (5 bases). The CDR3 runs 15 residues. Trimming took off 5 bases at V and 7 bases at J, with 20 bases between the two ends. Germline V lookup: CDR1 MNHEY, CDR2 SVGAGI. DNA for the CDR3: TGTGCCAGCAGTCGCGGTCGGGGGACGAGCTTTGGCTACACCTTC. Translation: CASSRGRGTSFGYTF.

This clonotype appeared a few times. The genes are TRBV10-3 and TRBJ2-1; D remains unclear. The V and J ends lost 4 bases and 5 bases respectively, with 15 bases between them. This CDR3 comprises 15 residues. The germline V gene encodes CDR1 ENHRY and CDR2 SYGVKD. DNA for the CDR3: TGTGCCATCAGTGGGAACAGTCGGACCGACAATGAGCAGTTCTTC. Its protein is CAISGNSRTDNEQFF.

The V gene is TRBV3-1, the J gene TRBJ2-1, with TRBD1 as a possible D gene (6 bases). The V gene's germline CDR1 is LGHDT and CDR2 YNNKEL (reference sequence). V dropped 0 bases and J dropped 7 bases, with 16 bases sitting between them. There are 16 residues in the CDR3. CDR3 in DNA: TGTGCCAGCAGCCAAGATCCACAGGGAAGTGATAATGAGCAGTTCTTC. Protein sequence: CASSQDPQGSDNEQFF.

As to this clonotype: Sequence at one end of the junction differs from germline and may be a read error. V is TRBV7-9 and J is TRBJ2-7; D is possibly TRBD1 or TRBD2 (6 bases each). Germline CDR1 SEHNR, CDR2 FQNEAQ (reference sequence). The CDR3 is 14 amino acids. The CDR3 is CASSPLGGSHEQYF. The CDR3 DNA is TGTGCCAGCAGCCCCCTCGGGGGCTCCCACGAGCAGTACTTC.

V usage is TRBV21-1 and J usage is TRBJ1-2; the table gives TRBD1 as D, unverified against the DNA. TRBV21-1 is assigned pseudogene status. The CDR3 length is 14 residues. The CDR3 sequence: CASSLRQAYYGYTF. DNA for the CDR3: TGTGCCAGCAGCCTCCGACAGGCCTACTATGGCTACACCTTC.

The CDR3 sequence is CSATPRGGEQYF. The CDR3 nucleotides read TGCAGTGCTACCCCGCGGGGGGGCGAGCAGTACTTC. This chain joins TRBV20-1 and TRBJ2-7; the match to TRBD2 covers 9 bases. There are 12 residues in the CDR3. Looked up from germline, CDR1 is DFQATT and CDR2 is SNEGSKA (reference sequence). The junction had 4 bases not matched to a gene; V was cut back by 4 bases and J by 6 bases.

The chain links TRBV7-9 to TRBJ2-1; 10 nucleotides agree with TRBD2. This CDR3 is built from 15 residues. Germline V CDR1 and CDR2: SEHNR, FQNEAQ (reference sequence). With 4 bases clipped from V and 7 bases from J, the junction kept 7 bases outside the gene matches. The CDR3 nucleotides are TGTGCCAGCAGCTCTGGGAGCGGGGGGGGTAATGAGCAGTTCTTC. This encodes CASSSGSGGGNEQFF.

The chain joins TRBV7-2 to TRBJ2-1; 9 nucleotides match TRBD2. The CDR3 has 15 amino acids. The V segment lost 5 bases and the J segment 2 bases; nucleotides outside the gene matches: 4. Germline loops: CDR1 SGHTA, CDR2 FQGNSA. In nucleotides, the CDR3 is TGTGCCAGCAGCCGCGGGGGGGACCCCTACAATGAGCAGTTCTTC. This translates into CASSRGGDPYNEQFF.

The chain joins TRBV6-5 to TRBJ2-3; TRBD1 is a possible D gene (6 bases). The V end was cut by 4 bases, the J end by 4 bases, with 12 bases between. In germline, CDR1 is MNHEY, CDR2 SVGAGI. The length of the CDR3 is 14 residues. Here the CDR3 reads CASSWAGVADTQYF. CDR3 DNA: TGTGCCAGCAGTTGGGCAGGGGTGGCAGATACGCAGTATTTT.

In DNA, the CDR3 is TGCAGTGCTAGAAGGGTAGCGGGCGCTGAGCAGTACTTC. Its translation: CSARRVAGAEQYF. The V call is TRBV20-1, the J call TRBJ2-5, with TRBD2 matching over 7 bases. The CDR3 sequence is 13 residues long. Germline CDR1 reads DFQATT; CDR2 reads SNEGSKA (reference sequence). V lost 2 bases, J lost 11 bases, and 11 bases stayed unmatched.

This clonotype has a handful of counts. This chain connects TRBV10-3 to TRBJ2-3; D remains unclear. V lost 6 bases to trimming and J lost 4 bases, with 8 bases between them. This CDR3 spans 12 amino acids. The V gene's germline CDR1 is ENHRY and CDR2 SYGVKD. CDR3 bases: TGTGCCATCAGCCTCCTAGCAGATACGCAGTATTTT. This sequence encodes CAISLLADTQYF.

In its sample, this clonotype was seen once. The V call is TRBV7-2, the J call TRBJ2-4; D gene unclear. Trimming took off 4 bases at V and 7 bases at J, with 17 bases between the two ends. From germline, CDR1 is SGHTA and CDR2 FQGNSA. The CDR3 is 15 amino acids. The CDR3 loop reads CASSSRISHANIQYF. CDR3 nucleotide sequence: TGTGCCAGCAGCTCCCGGATTAGCCACGCGAACATTCAGTACTTC.